What follows are 26 T cell receptor beta chains derived from one specimen sequenced in a study of beta chain features in type 1 diabetes. The investigators reverse transcribed all of the isolated RNA, so they sequenced expressed TCRB transcripts. The assay was immunoSEQ multiplex PCR, and TCRdb's table has in-frame clones only and misses some. The top ten clones hold about 1.5% of a sample with tens of thousands of clones, 42% of them seen once. The antigens of these receptors remain unknown. Study-wide findings and caveats: A moderate, significant TCRB CDR3 shortening appeared in type 1 diabetes across four CD4+ subsets.

Sequenced: Tregs from blood. Receptors originate from a man aged 25-45 years with type 1 diabetes.

A note on this clone: Different DNA sequences within this sample yield the same CDR3. The chain is built from TRBV27 and TRBJ1-5; the D is unclear. Trimming left V 3 bases short and J 0 bases short, with 3 bases between. This CDR3 has 13 amino acids. The V gene's germline CDR1 is MNHEY and CDR2 SMNVEV (reference sequence). CDR3 DNA: TGTGCCAGCAGTTTCTATAGCAATCAGCCCCAGCATTTT. Translation: CASSFYSNQPQHF.

The gene calls are TRBV30 and TRBJ1-5; D is unclear. The ends were cut back, 1 base at V and 0 bases at J, with 13 bases in the middle. CDR1 is GTSNPN, CDR2 SVGIG, per germline (reference sequence). The CDR3 is 16 residues long. As DNA, the CDR3 is TGTGCCTGGAGTGAGCGGGCAGGATATAGCAATCAGCCCCAGCATTTT. Its protein is CAWSERAGYSNQPQHF.

This clone showed up just a few times. The V and J genes are TRBV29-1 and TRBJ2-7; a possible D gene is TRBD1 (6 bases). CDR1 SQVTM and CDR2 ANQGSEA come from the germline V gene. CDR3 length: 14 amino acids. V lost 4 bases to trimming and J lost 3 bases, with 16 bases between them. The CDR3 loop is CSVAQRGSLYEQYF. The CDR3 nucleotides read TGCAGCGTTGCTCAGAGGGGGAGCCTCTACGAGCAGTACTTC.

The chain links TRBV7-3 to TRBJ1-2; 8 bases map to TRBD1. The germline CDR1 and CDR2 sequences are SGHTA and FQGTGA. This CDR3 is 14 amino acids long. J gave up 7 bases and V 5 bases, and 9 bases lay outside the gene matches. Here the CDR3 reads CASSHRAGGPGYTF. The CDR3 nucleotides are TGTGCCAGCAGCCACCGAGCAGGGGGCCCTGGCTACACCTTC.

This clone came up once. The chain has TRBV19 and TRBJ1-6; D uncertain. The CDR3 covers 16 residues. Germline V CDR1 and CDR2: LNHDA, SQIVND (reference sequence). The germline V and J ends were trimmed by 6 bases and 3 bases, with 15 bases remaining between them. Here the CDR3 reads CASRTTSFSYNSPLHF. In DNA form, the CDR3 reads TGTGCCAGTAGGACAACCAGCTTCAGCTATAATTCACCCCTCCACTTT.

With regard to this clone: Mismatch with germline at one junction end may stem from a read error. The rearrangement uses TRBV6-1 and TRBJ1-5; 8 nucleotides line up with TRBD1. Germline V CDR1 and CDR2: MNHNS, SASEGT. The CDR3 contains 14 residues. DNA for the CDR3: TGTGCCAGCAGCGAAATGGGACAGGATCAGTCCCAGCATTTT. This sequence encodes CASSEMGQDQSQHF.

This clone occurred a few times. The rearrangement uses TRBV18 and TRBJ1-6; D not resolved. The length of the CDR3 is 14 residues. V was clipped by 2 bases and J by 9 bases, with 11 bases between them. Germline V gene sequence: CDR1 KGHSH, CDR2 LQKENI. The DNA for the CDR3 is TGTGCCAGCTCACCAGAGGGCATGGGTTCACCCCTCCACTTT. This gives the protein CASSPEGMGSPLHF.

The chain couples TRBV5-1 to TRBJ2-1, with a possible D match to TRBD2 (5 bases). V lost 5 bases and J 1 base, leaving 10 bases between the germline ends. The CDR3 is 14 amino acids. CDR1 SGHRS and CDR2 YFSETQ come from the germline V gene. The DNA for the CDR3 is TGCGCCAGCAGTTCTGGGAGTTCCTACAATGAGCAGTTCTTC. Encoded protein: CASSSGSSYNEQFF.

This chain uses TRBV7-8 with TRBJ1-6; D is unresolved. The germline V and J ends were trimmed by 3 bases and 2 bases, with 14 bases remaining between them. The CDR3 consists of 17 residues. CDR1 and CDR2 (germline): SGHVS, FQNEAQ. CDR3 protein: CASSFALLVPYNSPLHF. In DNA, the CDR3 is TGTGCCAGCAGCTTTGCACTGCTGGTACCCTATAATTCACCCCTCCACTTT.

The rearrangement uses TRBV27 and TRBJ2-1; 7 bases line up with TRBD2. Germline V CDR1 and CDR2: MNHEY, SMNVEV (reference sequence). This CDR3 region has 17 residues. V shed 5 bases, J shed 10 bases, and the junction held 20 bases outside the gene matches. The CDR3 is CASSPRSGTGGDGEQFF. CDR3 nucleotide sequence: TGTGCCAGCAGTCCCAGATCCGGGACTGGGGGGGACGGCGAGCAGTTCTTC.

In this sample, this clone turned up once. V is TRBV30 and J is TRBJ2-7, with D possibly being TRBD2 (8 bases). Between the trimmed V and J ends, which lost 5 bases and 5 bases, there was a span of 16 bases. The CDR3 extends over 13 amino acids. Germline CDR1 and CDR2: GTSNPN and SVGIG (reference sequence). The DNA of the CDR3 is TGTGCCTGGGGGACAGCGGGAGCCCACGAGCAGTACTTC. Its translation is CAWGTAGAHEQYF.

CDR3 in DNA: TGTGCCAGCAGCTTAGCGCGCCTGACAACCTACGAGCAGTACTTC. Its translation is CASSLARLTTYEQYF. This chain links TRBV7-9 with TRBJ2-7, with D unresolved. From germline, CDR1 is SEHNR and CDR2 FQNEAQ (reference sequence). The V end was cut by 0 bases, the J end by 2 bases, with 11 bases between. The CDR3 sequence is 15 residues long.

This clone was recorded only once. The chain carries TRBV11-3 and TRBJ2-7; 8 bases fit TRBD1. This CDR3 has 15 amino acids. V gave up 0 bases and J gave up 2 bases; unmatched junction bases: 3. Germline V lookup: CDR1 SGHNT, CDR2 YENEEA. As DNA, the CDR3 is TGTGCCAGCAGCTTAGAGCCGGGACAGGCCTACGAGCAGTACTTC. Residues: CASSLEPGQAYEQYF.

This clone appeared a few times. The chain joins TRBV28 to TRBJ1-2, with D perhaps matching TRBD1 (6 bases). The ends were cut back, 6 bases at V and 5 bases at J, with 16 bases in the middle. The CDR3 totals 14 residues. Germline assignment: CDR1 MDHEN and CDR2 SYDVKM. CDR3 coding DNA: TGTGCCAGCAGCAGAGTGGGACAAGGTTATGGCTACACCTTC. Its translation: CASSRVGQGYGYTF.

For the CDR3, the DNA is TGTGCCAGTAGTTTATCGCGGGAGCCCGCAGATACGCAGTATTTT. Its translation: CASSLSREPADTQYF. The chain links TRBV19 to TRBJ2-3, with TRBD2 matching over 7 bases. CDR1 is LNHDA and CDR2 is SQIVND in the germline V gene (reference sequence). V lost 5 bases and J lost 4; bases outside the gene matches: 9. The CDR3 runs 15 residues.

The rearrangement joins TRBV15 to TRBJ2-1; 7 bases line up with TRBD1. Germline-derived CDR1 and CDR2 are LNHNV and YYDKDF (reference sequence). This CDR3 region has 14 residues. The junction had 4 bases not matched to a gene; V was cut back by 0 bases and J by 8 bases. The CDR3, as DNA: TGTGCCACCAGCAGAGAGTTAGGGGGCTATGAGCAGTTCTTC. This gives the protein CATSRELGGYEQFF.

This clone was picked up a small number of times. The chain is built from TRBV5-1 and TRBJ1-5; TRBD1 might be the D (6 bases). The germline CDR1 and CDR2 sequences are SGHRS and YFSETQ. There are 15 residues in the CDR3. Trimming removed 2 bases at V and 6 bases at J, with 15 bases between. This CDR3 reads CASSFSGAGGQPQHF. CDR3 DNA: TGCGCCAGCAGCTTCTCAGGGGCTGGGGGTCAGCCCCAGCATTTT.

The V gene is TRBV6-5, the J gene TRBJ1-1; D is perhaps TRBD1 (5 bases). Germline V gene sequence: CDR1 MNHEY, CDR2 SVGAGI. Trimming cost V 8 bases and J 1 base, with 11 bases left between them. The CDR3 length is 13 residues. The CDR3 sequence: CASEPTANTEAFF. CDR3 bases: TGTGCCAGCGAACCGACAGCGAACACTGAAGCTTTCTTT.

The CDR3 DNA reads as TGTGCCAGCAGCTTGGGAGGCTTCGGTACAGATACGCAGTATTTT. As protein: CASSLGGFGTDTQYF. The chain uses TRBV5-4 and TRBJ2-3; D is ambiguous. CDR3 length equals 15 residues. V gave up 0 bases and J gave up 3 bases, with 11 bases separating them. The V gene's germline CDR1 is SGHNT and CDR2 YYREEE (reference sequence).

The chain carries TRBV18 and TRBJ1-1, with D hard to call. This CDR3 spans 15 amino acids. Deletions cut 0 bases from V and 5 bases from J, with 13 bases between. CDR1 and CDR2 (germline): KGHSH, LQKENI. CDR3 bases: TGTGCCAGCTCACCACCCGACACCCTACGGACTGAAGCTTTCTTT. Encoded protein: CASSPPDTLRTEAFF.

The chain has TRBV30 and TRBJ1-6, with a weak D call TRBD1 (5 bases). Germline V CDR1 and CDR2: GTSNPN, SVGIG (reference sequence). The CDR3 length is 13 residues. The V and J ends lost 2 bases and 13 bases respectively, with 15 bases between them. This chain's CDR3 is CAWSLQGSSPLHF. CDR3 bases: TGTGCCTGGAGTTTGCAGGGAAGCTCCCCCCTCCACTTT.

This clone was detected a few times. J is TRBJ2-3 and V is TRBV7-2, with TRBD2 as a possible D gene (6 bases). This CDR3 has 15 residues. Trimming removed 10 bases at V and 1 base at J, with 18 bases between. From germline, CDR1 is SGHTA and CDR2 FQGNSA. The CDR3 nucleotides read TGTGCCAAAACAAATGGAGGGGCCCGCACAGATACGCAGTATTTT. Its protein is CAKTNGGARTDTQYF.

The chain couples TRBV5-4 to TRBJ2-1, with 9 positions matching TRBD2. Germline CDR1 SGHNT, CDR2 YYREEE (reference sequence). The CDR3 is 16 amino acids. V was clipped by 4 bases and J by 5 bases; unmatched bases: 10. CDR3 amino acids: CASSLPPSGTNNEQFF. CDR3 sequence (DNA): TGTGCCAGCAGCCTCCCCCCTAGCGGGACAAACAATGAGCAGTTCTTC. The full variable domain, with the rest looked up from reference TRBV5-4 and TRBJ2-1, is ETGVTQSPTHLIKTRGQQVTLRCSSQSGHNTVSWYQQALGQGPQFIFQYYREEENGRGNFPPRFSGLQFPNYSSELNVNALELDDSALYLCASSLPPSGTNNEQFFGPGTRLTVL.

This clone turned up a few times. The chain joins TRBV7-3 to TRBJ1-6, with 8 bases matching TRBD1. The germline gives CDR1 SGHTA, CDR2 FQGTGA. The length of the CDR3 is 14 residues. V shed 5 bases, J shed 8 bases, and the junction held 5 bases outside the gene matches. Here the CDR3 DNA reads TGTGCCAGCAGCCCGACAGGGGCGGATTCACCCCTCCACTTT. Translating it yields CASSPTGADSPLHF.

The V and J genes are TRBV2 and TRBJ2-6; D is unresolved. The CDR3 sequence is 16 residues long. The germline V and J ends were trimmed by 2 bases and 0 bases, with 8 bases remaining between them. Germline V lookup: CDR1 SNHLY, CDR2 FYNNEI. The CDR3 DNA sequence: TGTGCCAGCAGTGAACCCCGTATCTCTGGGGCCAACGTCCTGACTTTC. Protein product: CASSEPRISGANVLTF.

The V and J genes are TRBV6-1 and TRBJ2-7; the match to TRBD2 covers 12 bases. CDR1 and CDR2 (germline): MNHNS, SASEGT. The J segment lost 9 bases and the V segment lost 5 bases, leaving 11 bases of the junction unmatched. The CDR3 sequence is 15 residues long. CDR3 protein: CASSIQTSGREVQYF. CDR3 sequence (DNA): TGTGCCAGCAGTATCCAGACTAGCGGGAGAGAAGTGCAGTACTTC.